This entry lists 9 T cell receptor beta chains sequenced from one sample in a study of CD8+CD57+ T cells in acquired aplastic anemia. Sequenced patients had shown CD8+CD57+ cell expansion by flow cytometry. TCR beta VDJ and CDR3 were profiled, and genomic DNA was the template. TCRdb re-analysed the reads in MiXCR, keeping a single row per CDR3 protein. Of some 150,000 distinct CDR3 sequences listed, roughly 43% were seen once; the top ten hold over 0.95%. The material sequenced was sorted CD4+, CD8+, or CD8+CD57+ T cells (not recorded which) from PBMCs. Receptor source: a human donor with aplastic anemia.

At least ten counts were recorded for this clonotype. The V gene is TRBV5-4, the J gene TRBJ2-1; no clear D gene. The CDR3 runs 16 residues. In germline, CDR1 is SGHNT, CDR2 YYREEE (reference sequence). V lost 0 bases and J lost 4, with 14 bases in between. The CDR3 coding sequence is TGTGCCAGCAGCTTGGACCCTATGCCCAAGTACAATGAGCAGTTCTTC. This codes for CASSLDPMPKYNEQFF. Supplemented by reference TRBV5-4 and TRBJ2-1, the full variable domain reads ETGVTQSPTHLIKTRGQQVTLRCSSQSGHNTVSWYQQALGQGPQFIFQYYREEENGRGNFPPRFSGLQFPNYSSELNVNALELDDSALYLCASSLDPMPKYNEQFFGPGTRLTVL.

The V and J genes are TRBV20-1 and TRBJ1-2, with a tentative D call TRBD1 (6 bases). Germline assignment: CDR1 DFQATT and CDR2 SNEGSKA (reference sequence). There are 14 residues in the CDR3. V lost 0 bases and J 3 bases, leaving 11 bases between the germline ends. The CDR3 here is CSAREQGKDYGYTF. CDR3 coding DNA: TGCAGTGCTAGAGAACAGGGTAAAGACTATGGCTACACCTTC.

With regard to this clonotype: Since the CDR3 does not end with the conserved phenylalanine or tryptophan, this likely comes from a read error. The limits of the CDR3 on the DNA are not certain, so only TCRdb's listed CDR3 is given. The CDR3 reads CASSSMGHGMYL. This sequence joins TRBV9 and TRBJ2-7; TRBD1, as called in the table, went unchecked against the DNA. The CDR3 length is 12 residues, termini included. Germline lookup yields CDR1 SGDLS and CDR2 YYNGEE.

In this sample, this clonotype turned up many times. V and J are TRBV11-2 and TRBJ1-2; 10 nucleotides align to TRBD1. Germline CDR1 and CDR2: SGHAT and FQNNGV. After removal of 4 bases from V and 7 bases from J, the junction contained 12 bases not matched to a gene. The CDR3 sequence is 16 residues long. For the CDR3, the DNA is TGTGCCAGCAGCTCGCCCGGGACAGGGGAGAATGGTGGCTACACCTTC. Translating it yields CASSSPGTGENGGYTF. Filled out from reference TRBV11-2 and TRBJ1-2, the complete variable domain reads EAGVAQSPRYKIIEKRQSVAFWCNPISGHATLYWYQQILGQGPKLLIQFQNNGVVDDSQLPKDRFSAERLKGVDSTLKIQPAKLEDSAVYLCASSSPGTGENGGYTFGSGTRLTVV.

Turning to this clonotype: A read error is possible here, since a much larger clone lies one base away. The chain is built from TRBV6-1 and TRBJ1-5; TRBD1 agrees at 10 bases. The germline V gene encodes CDR1 MNHNS and CDR2 SASEGT. The CDR3 consists of 17 residues. V lost 7 bases to trimming and J lost 3 bases; unmatched junction nucleotides: 12. CDR3: CASKEGQGSFVNQPQHF. CDR3 bases: TGTGCCAGCAAAGAGGGACAGGGGTCCTTTGTCAATCAGCCCCAGCATTTT.

The V gene is TRBV2, the J gene TRBJ1-6; no clear D gene. This CDR3 has 13 residues. With 8 bases removed from V and 7 bases from J, the gap between germline ends came to 12 bases. Germline CDR1 reads SNHLY; CDR2 reads FYNNEI. CDR3 amino acids: CASGQSRNSPLHF. The DNA of the CDR3 is TGTGCCAGCGGCCAAAGCAGAAATTCACCCCTCCACTTT.

V is TRBV5-6 and J is TRBJ1-5; tentatively, D is TRBD1 (6 bases). V was shortened by 2 bases and J by 0 bases, with 12 bases between the two germline ends. From germline, CDR1 is SGHDT and CDR2 YYEEEE. The CDR3 is 16 amino acids. In DNA form, the CDR3 reads TGTGCCAGCAGCTTCCAGGGGTCGTTTAGCAATCAGCCCCAGCATTTT. Protein product: CASSFQGSFSNQPQHF.

This clonotype was recorded at least ten times. V is TRBV5-6 and J is TRBJ1-1; D might be TRBD1 (5 bases). This CDR3 spans 16 amino acids. V was cut by 1 base and J by 0 bases, with 13 bases left in between. From germline, CDR1 is SGHDT and CDR2 YYEEEE. The CDR3 DNA follows: TGTGCCAGCAGCTTGATCTCCAGGACAATGAACACTGAAGCTTTCTTT. Protein sequence: CASSLISRTMNTEAFF.

This chain links TRBV7-2 with TRBJ1-2; D perhaps matches TRBD1 (6 bases). CDR1 and CDR2 from the germline V gene are SGHTA and FQGNSA. The V end was cut by 5 bases, the J end by 4 bases, with 11 bases between. This CDR3 region has 13 residues. The CDR3 here is CASSPGVSYGYTF. DNA of the CDR3: TGTGCCAGCAGCCCAGGGGTGAGCTATGGCTACACCTTC.